The 8 T cell receptor beta chains below were found in one sample sequenced in a study of blood T cell repertoires in COVID-19. TCRdb's table, derived via immunoSEQ multiplex PCR, lists solely in-frame clones and lacks some. Among 60,000 to 65,000 clones listed, roughly four fifths were seen once. Input material: peripheral blood. These receptors were obtained from a man in his sixties with acute or convalescent COVID-19.

CDR3 amino acids: CASNRIGTYEQYF. The DNA for the CDR3 is TGTGCCAGCAACCGGATAGGGACTTACGAGCAGTACTTC. The chain carries TRBV28 and TRBJ2-7; D is perhaps TRBD2 (6 bases). V shed 7 bases and J shed 4 bases, with 14 bases lying between them. The CDR3 has 13 amino acids. Germline V lookup: CDR1 MDHEN, CDR2 SYDVKM.

This chain connects TRBV19 to TRBJ1-5; D might be TRBD1 (6 bases). Germline CDR1 and CDR2: LNHDA and SQIVND (reference sequence). The CDR3 is made up of 15 amino acids. Trimming removed 6 bases from V and 4 bases from J, with 16 bases in between. CDR3 bases: TGTGCCAGTAGCCTAAAGGACAGCGGTAATCAGCCCCAGCATTTT. Amino acids: CASSLKDSGNQPQHF.

This chain uses TRBV23-1 with TRBJ2-1; TRBD2 matches 8 bases. TRBV23-1 is sorted into the ORF group, with uncertain function. The J segment lost 6 bases and the V segment lost 2 bases, leaving 3 bases of the junction unmatched. This CDR3 contains 14 residues. The CDR3 loop reads CASSQGLAGNEQFF. CDR3 in DNA: TGCGCCAGCAGTCAAGGACTAGCAGGCAATGAGCAGTTCTTC.

The genes are TRBV24-1 and TRBJ2-1; 8 nucleotides align to TRBD2. The germline CDR1 and CDR2 sequences are KGHDR and SFDVKD. The CDR3 is 16 amino acids. Losses at the gene ends were 3 bases for V and 2 bases for J; bases not matched to a gene: 5. As DNA, the CDR3 is TGTGCCACCAGTGATGGGACCGGGAGGGCCTACAATGAGCAGTTCTTC. Encoded protein: CATSDGTGRAYNEQFF.

The rearrangement joins TRBV30 to TRBJ1-4; a weak D match, TRBD1 (5 bases). The CDR3 extends over 14 amino acids. The germline V gene has CDR1 GTSNPN and CDR2 SVGIG (reference sequence). The V end was cut by 3 bases, the J end by 2 bases, with 10 bases between. The CDR3 spells CAWSNGGTNEKLFF. In DNA form, the CDR3 reads TGTGCCTGGAGCAACGGGGGGACTAATGAAAAACTGTTTTTT.

This clone was found once. The rearrangement links TRBV23-1 to TRBJ2-7; D is uncertain. TRBV23-1 is placed among ORFs of uncertain function. Trimming left V 4 bases short and J 3 bases short, with 13 bases between. The CDR3 consists of 14 residues. The CDR3 spells CASSRRLPFYEQYF. The CDR3 bases are TGCGCCAGCAGTCGGAGACTGCCTTTCTACGAGCAGTACTTC.

The rearrangement joins TRBV18 to TRBJ1-6; 7 bases are a match to TRBD1. Germline CDR1 and CDR2: KGHSH and LQKENI. The CDR3 has 15 residues. V shed 2 bases, J shed 10 bases, and the junction held 8 bases outside the gene matches. DNA of the CDR3: TGTGCCAGCTCACCAGATCAGGGGGATATATCACCCCTCCACTTT. It translates to CASSPDQGDISPLHF.

This chain connects TRBV9 to TRBJ2-1, with TRBD2 as a possible D gene (6 bases). This CDR3 comprises 15 residues. Germline V gene sequence: CDR1 SGDLS, CDR2 YYNGEE. V was clipped by 0 bases and J by 6 bases, with 13 bases between them. The CDR3: CASSVGGGFGNEQFF. The CDR3 nucleotides read TGTGCCAGCAGCGTAGGAGGAGGGTTTGGCAATGAGCAGTTCTTC.